Sequencing of this T cell receptor (beta chain) was carried out in a study of T cells in Graves' hyperthyroidism and ophthalmopathy. Study observations and caveats: Blood shared most expanded thyroid clonotypes above 0.001.

With regard to this clonotype: Its matching antigen is unknown.

The CDR3 consists of 15 residues. V was cut by 5 bases and J by 3 bases, with 17 bases left in between. CDR1 and CDR2 (germline): SGHTA, FQGNSA. Lactation, pregnancy, other autoimmune disease or uncontrolled infection led to exclusion of patients. The investigators amplified TCR beta CDR3 regions from RNA transcripts. With the HTBI primer set, the TCR CDR3 went through a first round of RT-PCR. Each CDR3 protein is one row after TCRdb ran MiXCR on the multiplex PCR reads. The table lists around 260,000 distinct CDR3 sequences, less than 30% of them singletons, with about 25% in the top ten. The chain joins TRBV7-2 to TRBJ2-7, with a possible D match to TRBD2 (7 bases). The clonotype comes from a middle-aged man with Graves' hyperthyroidism that later progressed to Graves' ophthalmopathy. The specimen sequenced was blood. CDR3 in DNA: TGTGCCAGCAGCCCCATGGGGGGGCAGGTCTACGAGCAGTACTTC. As protein: CASSPMGGQVYEQYF.